This is a list of T cell receptor beta chains from one sample in a study of blood T cell repertoires in COVID-19. Libraries were prepared by immunoSEQ multiplex PCR; TCRdb keeps only in-frame clonotypes and omits some of them. The repertoire holds 110,000 or so clones, with less than 90% as singletons. The sample comprised peripheral blood. The receptor source for this set is a man aged 50-59 years with acute or convalescent COVID-19. CDR3s include the opening cysteine and the closing phenylalanine or tryptophan. The D gene is left open where the match is weak. A row's size may be missing; if present it is once, few, many or a size class.

abundance	v_gene	j_gene	d_gene	CDR3aa
-	TRBV28	TRBJ1-2	-	CASSLGVAGAHGYTF
-	TRBV5-1	TRBJ2-7	-	CASSSPHAHNSYEQYF
few	TRBV19	TRBJ2-7	-	CASSGRQGSGYEQYF
-	TRBV11-3	TRBJ2-2	-	CASSPGGTLNTGELFF
-	TRBV28	TRBJ2-1	TRBD2	CASSLPSGRAYNEQFF
-	TRBV5-1	TRBJ2-5	-	CASSLGLMETQYF
-	TRBV6-5	TRBJ2-3	TRBD2	CASGRLAGTDTQYF
once	TRBV18	TRBJ1-2	-	CASSPPAGSVGYTF
-	TRBV29-1	TRBJ2-3	TRBD1	CSVASQGVTDTQYF
-	TRBV5-4	TRBJ1-1	-	CASSVDIGGVTEAFF
-	TRBV5-6	TRBJ1-1	-	CASSDRDNYVTEAFF
-	TRBV19	TRBJ2-3	TRBD1	CASSGQGGNTQYF
once	TRBV11-2	TRBJ2-7	-	CASSLVPQQTYEQYF
-	TRBV5-1	TRBJ2-4	TRBD2	CASSTGFSGGPAKNIQYF
once	TRBV11-2	TRBJ2-1	-	CASSLEAGIGYEQFF
-	TRBV24-1	TRBJ2-1	-	CATRGAGAGNEQFF
-	TRBV4-1	TRBJ1-2	-	CASSQGQEDYGYTF
-	TRBV18	TRBJ2-7	-	CASSPKSGQGVYEQYF
-	TRBV14	TRBJ2-1	TRBD2	CASSQVAGAYNEQFF
-	TRBV7-8	TRBJ1-5	TRBD1	CASSPDREPQHF
-	TRBV6-5	TRBJ1-6	TRBD1	CASRGGFSSPLHF
-	TRBV25-1	TRBJ1-1	TRBD1	CASRQGAYTEAFF
few	TRBV11-2	TRBJ2-7	-	CASSPGQLSSYEQYF
-	TRBV7-9	TRBJ2-5	TRBD2	CASSYGGSGPQRETQYF
-	TRBV29-1	TRBJ2-1	-	CSVAWTEYNEQFF
-	TRBV9	TRBJ2-5	-	CASSVNEGFKQETQYF